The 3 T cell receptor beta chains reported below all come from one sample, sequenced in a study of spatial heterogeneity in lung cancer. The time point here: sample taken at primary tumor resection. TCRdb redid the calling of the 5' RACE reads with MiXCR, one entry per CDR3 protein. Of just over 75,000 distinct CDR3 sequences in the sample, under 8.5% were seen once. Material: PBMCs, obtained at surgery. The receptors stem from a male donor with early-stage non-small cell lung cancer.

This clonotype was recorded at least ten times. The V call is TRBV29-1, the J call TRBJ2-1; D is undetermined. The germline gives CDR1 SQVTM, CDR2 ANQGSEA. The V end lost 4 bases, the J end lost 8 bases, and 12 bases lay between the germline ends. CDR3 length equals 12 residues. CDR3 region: CSVVIGVDEQFF. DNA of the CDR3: TGCAGCGTTGTCATTGGGGTCGATGAGCAGTTCTTC.

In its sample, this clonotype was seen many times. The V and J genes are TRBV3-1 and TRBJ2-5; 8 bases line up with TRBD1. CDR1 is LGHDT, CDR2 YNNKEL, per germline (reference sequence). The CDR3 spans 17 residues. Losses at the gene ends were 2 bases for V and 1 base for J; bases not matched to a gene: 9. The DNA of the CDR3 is TGTGCCAGCAGCCAATGGCAGGGGGCTGGGAGCCAAGAGACCCAGTACTTC. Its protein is CASSQWQGAGSQETQYF.

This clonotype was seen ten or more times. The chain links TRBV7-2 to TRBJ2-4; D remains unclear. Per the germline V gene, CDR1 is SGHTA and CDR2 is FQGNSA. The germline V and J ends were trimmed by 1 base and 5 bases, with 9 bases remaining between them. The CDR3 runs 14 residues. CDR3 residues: CASSLVGLENIQYF. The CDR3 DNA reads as TGTGCCAGCAGCTTAGTGGGGTTGGAAAACATTCAGTACTTC. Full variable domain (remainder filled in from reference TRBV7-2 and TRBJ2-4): GAGVSQSPSNKVTEKGKDVELRCDPISGHTALYWYRQSLGQGLEFLIYFQGNSAPDKSGLPSDRFSAERTGGSVSTLTIQRTQQEDSAVYLCASSLVGLENIQYFGAGTRLSVL.